Reported below is one T cell receptor beta chain. No antigen is known for it. The data were obtained in a study of CD8+CD57+ T cells in acquired aplastic anemia. Overall study context: Sorting CD4+ and CD8+ cells gave DNA averaging around 3 ug.

Patients chosen for sequencing had CD8+CD57+ cells that had expanded, as shown by flow cytometry. Blood sampling was performed on the patients, and none of them had received therapy by then. Study-wide findings and caveats: Patients did not significantly differ from controls in CD8+ Simpson's diversity. Sharing between patients and controls was observed for roughly 29 CD8+ CDR3 sequences.

TCR beta VDJ combinations and CDR3 sequences were profiled from genomic DNA. TCRdb analysed the reads with MiXCR anew, one entry per CDR3 protein. The sample yields 160,000 or so distinct CDR3 sequences, 60% to 80% seen once. What was sequenced was sorted CD4+, CD8+, or CD8+CD57+ T cells (not recorded which) from PBMCs. The receptor comes from a human donor with aplastic anemia.

The CDR3 protein is CASSLAVGPTEAFF. CDR3 nucleotide sequence: TGTGCCAGCAGCTTAGCAGTCGGACCCACTGAAGCTTTCTTT. V is TRBV7-2 and J is TRBJ1-1; D is unclear. Germline V CDR1 and CDR2: SGHTA, FQGNSA. There are 14 residues in the CDR3. V lost 0 bases to trimming and J lost 4 bases, with 9 bases between them.